The T cell receptor beta chain described here comes from a study of cytomegalovirus exposure and HLA in healthy donors (dated by TCRdb to 2017 to 2019). As for the study more broadly: An earlier analysis of more than 550 of the donors reported 276 Gb of sequence data and about 120 million unique TCR beta sequences obtained from about 200 million T cells. Roughly 310 gigabases of sequencing data and 70 million to 100 million unique TCR sequences were included in an early release covering around 600 HLA-typed donors. Among the approximately 430 genotyped donors, around 81% belonged to the genetic ancestry cluster associated with self-reported Caucasian donors. The study aimed to test whether cataloging public T cell receptors could reveal signatures of past pathogen exposure. The study used immunosequencing to profile the T cell repertoires of some 600 subjects and linked those repertoires to cytomegalovirus serostatus. A separate validation cohort of over a hundred different subjects was used in addition to the roughly 620-subject first cohort. High-throughput TCR immunosequencing, statistical association of individual TCRs with disease status, and machine learning were combined to predict cytomegalovirus infection status. In a later analysis, previously published TCR beta repertoires from several hundred donors were re-analyzed and high-resolution HLA genotyping was added so that TCR occurrence patterns could be studied. In the later analysis, no new phenotypic data were used to find candidate immune exposures; instead, reliance was placed on TCR beta sequences and their occurrence across donors. An earlier analysis of nearly 600 of the donors applied high-throughput TCR beta sequencing to assess whether each TCR beta V gene segment acted as functional or pseudogenic. Alongside the repertoire data, information on donor age, sex, ethnicity and CMV serostatus was compiled. A later genetic analysis took genome-wide SNP genotypes for about three fifths of the 666 donors and used that subset as a discovery cohort. Every repertoire in the discovery cohort had been generated on one and the same sequencing platform. HLA typing included class I and class II loci at four-digit resolution. The number of typed donors differed by locus: about 629-640 for A, B, C, DRB1 and DQB1; 500 to 550 for DQA1; some 610 for DPA1; and about 470 for DPB1. Because of strong linkage in the cohort, 5 or 6 DR-DQ haplotypes were treated as single units for association and clustering. Among roughly 370 genotyped donors of the cohort, an average of roughly 240,000 unique TCR beta nucleotide sequences were sequenced per donor, roughly a sixth of them non-productive. Points the paper makes about the study in general: Specific HLA alleles were associated with 15,000 to 20,000 TCR beta sequences at a false discovery rate of 0.05 in a later analysis. The only immune exposure information available for the cohort was CMV serostatus. The classifier was reported to diagnose cytomegalovirus status with high specificity and sensitivity in both the original cohort and the validation cohort. A further reported finding was that TCR beta sequences accurately predicted the HLA-A and HLA-B alleles for most subjects in the first cohort. Because some donors lacked HLA typing at each locus, the association tests relied only on the typed subset. A later genetic analysis associated a missense DCLRE1C variant with V-gene and J-gene trimming of TCR beta chains, and an independent cohort replicated the association. Compared with equally common non-associated chains, HLA-associated TCR beta chains in a later analysis were more clonally expanded and had lower generation probabilities. Sequencing depth was assumed to be roughly uniform across donors in the presence/absence analyses, though that assumption may not hold. The study gave a list of 150 to 200 TCR beta chains associated with cytomegalovirus. A few of the identified cytomegalovirus-associated TCR beta chains were confirmed in vitro to be specific for cytomegalovirus antigens. When HLA alleles, especially DR and DQ, strongly co-occurred, attributing TCR associations to individual alleles was difficult. Correlated functional status among segregating V segments might be attributable to linkage disequilibrium, but an unknown experimental factor could not be ruled out. Only TCR beta chains were sequenced in this cohort, and the absence of alpha or paired-chain data limited detectable features. Approximately 18 rarely observed V segments, including chromosome 9 orphons, were excluded from the earlier analysis of about 500 of the donors because counts were too low. In a later analysis, several top co-occurrence clusters were reported to appear linked to parvovirus B19, influenza, CMV and Epstein-Barr virus. Broadly in line with IMGT annotations, most TCR beta V segments showed up in productive rearrangements about 87% or about 30% of the time in an earlier analysis of several hundred of the donors. A later analysis found that TCR association rates varied across HLA loci, with DRB1 alleles showing the most associated TCRs and HLA-C alleles the fewest. The authors suggested that the approach could potentially be extended to other disease states and immunological phenotypes. Most CMV-associated TCR beta chains appeared to be HLA-restricted in a later analysis, and the HLA associations seemed to be driven largely by CMV exposure. A cluster of highly shared sequence variants was judged likely to represent a technical artifact of the sequencing pipeline. Compared with the roughly 700-donor mean, donors in an Asian-associated ancestry cluster had fewer N-insertions in productive TCRs, according to a later genetic analysis. The 87-base-pair reads could not distinguish some IMGT-functional V segments, including TRBV6-2 and TRBV6-3, so those segments were excluded. Across donors, most TCR sequences were observed very rarely, whereas some public TCRs were present in many individuals.

The cohort consisted of 650 to 850 healthy bone marrow donors. Cohort members were all nominally healthy when sampled, although unrecorded immune exposures were likely present. The donor tested CMV seropositive, placing the donor among the 290 or so seropositive members of the cohort. A peripheral blood sample was provided by each donor, and peripheral blood mononuclear cells were used for TCR beta sequencing. Genomic DNA was extracted from the blood cell samples with the Qiagen DNeasy Blood Extraction Kit. The CDR3 contains 17 residues, cysteine and phenylalanine counted. Left in the record is the CDR3 DNA by itself, 51 bases read in frame from the first base. For CDR1 and CDR2, the germline V gene (reference sequence) lists MNHEY and SMNVEV. Here V drops 2 bases and J drops 0 bases, and the junction holds 7 bases not matched to any gene. Preparation of the library involved the immunoSEQ multiplex PCR assay. For the multiplex PCR, a mixture combining 60 forward primers for TCR Vbeta segments and 13 reverse primers for TCR Jbeta segments was used. The CDR3 region of rearranged TCR beta genes was amplified from genomic DNA with a multiplex PCR assay. The Illumina HiSeq System was used to sequence the amplified TCR beta libraries as 87-base-pair reads. The paper's data handling went like this. A later analysis tallied roughly 80 million unique TCR beta chains across the 666 repertoires, and approximately 12 million of those chains were shared by two or more donors. Raw reads were error-corrected and collapsed into unique sequences with a nearest-neighbor algorithm that merged closely related sequences to remove PCR and sequencing errors. To assign V, D and J gene segments, CDR3 sequences were aligned to IMGT reference sequences. For a sequence to be retained, at least a six-nucleotide match to both a V gene segment and a J gene segment was required. Rearrangements were called productive when the CDR3 lacked stop codons and stayed in frame with V and J; all others were non-productive. CDR3 was defined by IMGT convention, running from the second conserved V-encoded cysteine to the conserved J-encoded phenylalanine. The earlier analysis of about 590 of the donors excluded sequences that lacked an unambiguous match to a single V gene segment. In an earlier analysis of 500 to 750 of the donors, V segments were called functional above 56.7% productive rearrangements and were called segregating when the between-donor standard deviation exceeded 5%. To diagnose cytomegalovirus status from the catalog of TCR beta chain sequences, a statistical classification framework was built. A later analysis assigned V and J genes by comparing TCR nucleotide sequences with IMGT/GENE-DB human TR gene sequences. The TCRdist pipeline was used in a later analysis to assign CDR3 sequences and most-parsimonious VDJ recombination scenarios. In a later analysis, each TCR beta chain was defined by its CDR3 amino acid sequence together with its V-gene family, and reads lacking a unique V-gene family were excluded. In a later analysis, approximately 590 highly shared, low-generation-probability nucleotide sequences were removed to address suspected cross-contamination and a sequencing artifact. For each public chain, a later analysis derived a clonal expansion index from normalized ranks of inferred template counts within each repertoire. In a later analysis, generation probabilities were computed with a VDJ recombination model fitted to out-of-frame rearrangements, and the resulting probabilities were checked against IGoR. Hypergeometric tests were used in a later analysis to score TCR-TCR, TCR-HLA and TCR-CMV co-occurrence, with a repertoire-size bias correction applied to the TCR pairs. In a later analysis, false discovery rates were estimated by permuting HLA or CMV assignments 20 times. In a later analysis, co-occurring TCRs were grouped using DBSCAN, and TCRdist sequence similarity was added for clustering within HLA-allele-positive subsets. Repertoires with fewer than 30,000 or more than 120,000 public chains, plus five repertoires with anomalous nucleotide sharing, were excluded from co-occurrence clustering. TCRdb holds this immuneACCESS table with in-frame rearrangements only. Some clones are missing; in checked studies, unresolved V genes explain under half, and the rest has no known cause. V and J calls and clone size are given by that table; D and trimming were obtained from the DNA. The sample yields 110,000 or so clones; 67% were counted once. The ten largest make up about 8.6% of the sample.

Regarding this clone: What antigen it recognizes has not been identified. No clone much larger than this one lies a single base away; base qualities are absent.

This chain is built from TRBV27 and TRBJ1-2, with 9 middle bases fitting TRBD1. The source material was PBMCs. The receptor comes from a man aged 18 to 30 in good health and CMV-seropositive. The DNA sequence is given as TGTGCCAGCAGTTTACGGGGGACAGGGACGGCTAACTATGGCTACACCTTC. It translates to CASSLRGTGTANYGYTF.